The present T cell receptor (beta chain) was sequenced within a study of cytomegalovirus exposure and HLA in healthy donors. Study overall: Ancestry clustering placed around 81% of more than 350 genotyped donors in the Caucasian-associated cluster.

Primers included in the PCR were 60 Vbeta and 13 Jbeta primers. Assay used: immunoSEQ multiplex PCR; TCRdb lists only in-frame clones, some missing. The profile shows roughly 100,000 clones, 60% to 80% of them singletons. The CDR3 covers 15 residues. V gave up 5 bases and J gave up 8 bases, with 19 bases separating them. Looked up from germline, CDR1 is SGHAT and CDR2 is FQNNGV. V and J are TRBV11-2 and TRBJ2-1; perhaps TRBD1 as D (6 bases). Sequenced: PBMCs. This clonotype was sampled from a boy aged 5-17 years in good health and CMV-seronegative. For the CDR3, the DNA is TGTGCCAGCAGCCGTCGGCTGAGGGGGACCGATGAGCAGTTCTTC. As protein: CASSRRLRGTDEQFF.